These 26 T cell receptor beta chains were all obtained from the same sample, sequenced in a study of T cells in Graves' hyperthyroidism and ophthalmopathy. It was RNA transcripts that yielded the amplified TCR beta CDR3 regions. Initially, a first-round RT-PCR of the TCR CDR3 employed the HTBI primer set. MiXCR was run by TCRdb on the multiplex PCR reads, yielding one entry per CDR3 protein. The table records approximately 870,000 distinct CDR3 sequences, 38% of them present only once. Source material: blood. These receptor sequences come from a man between 18 and 35 years old with Graves' hyperthyroidism.

This clonotype was detected a few times. The chain combines TRBV5-6 with TRBJ1-5; tentatively, D is TRBD1 (5 bases). CDR1 is SGHDT, CDR2 YYEEEE, per germline. V was trimmed by 0 bases and J by 6 bases, leaving 10 bases between them. CDR3 size: 14 residues. The CDR3 nucleotides are TGTGCCAGCAGCTTGGCAAGGGGACTTCAGCCCCAGCATTTT. It specifies CASSLARGLQPQHF.

The rearrangement joins TRBV9 to TRBJ2-5, with D tentatively TRBD2 (6 bases). Between the trimmed V and J ends, which lost 4 bases and 5 bases, there was a span of 15 bases. The CDR3 length is 14 residues. Germline V CDR1 and CDR2: SGDLS, YYNGEE. The CDR3 region is CASSSTGLRETQYF. For the CDR3, the DNA is TGTGCCAGCAGCTCCACGGGACTTCGGGAGACCCAGTACTTC.

In nucleotides, the CDR3 is TGCAGCGTTCAGGGGGCGCATCTCAACGAGCAGTACTTC. This translates into CSVQGAHLNEQYF. This chain connects TRBV29-1 to TRBJ2-7, with TRBD1 matching 8 bases. Germline V CDR1 and CDR2: SQVTM, ANQGSEA. Losses at the gene ends were 5 bases for V and 5 bases for J; bases not matched to a gene: 8. This CDR3 spans 13 amino acids.

This clonotype was detected ten times or more. This chain joins TRBV7-2 and TRBJ1-6; maybe TRBD1 (6 bases). The V end lost 2 bases, the J end lost 14 bases, and 13 bases lay between the germline ends. CDR1 and CDR2 from the germline V gene are SGHTA and FQGNSA. The CDR3 is made up of 13 amino acids. CDR3 nucleotides: TGTGCCAGCAGCTTAAGACAGGATGCCACCCTCCACTTT. This encodes CASSLRQDATLHF.

V is TRBV7-9 and J is TRBJ1-2; D perhaps matches TRBD1 (5 bases). Per germline, CDR1 SEHNR and CDR2 FQNEAQ (reference sequence). This CDR3 is 15 amino acids long. V dropped 5 bases and J dropped 5 bases, with 18 bases sitting between them. CDR3 in amino acids: CASSLPRQQLYGYTF. CDR3 nucleotide sequence: TGTGCCAGCAGCCTTCCGAGACAGCAATTGTATGGCTACACCTTC. Drawing the rest from reference TRBV7-9 and TRBJ1-2, the complete variable domain is DTGVSQNPRHKITKRGQNVTFRCDPISEHNRLYWYRQTLGQGPEFLTYFQNEAQLEKSRLLSDRFSAERPKGSFSTLEIQRTEQGDSAMYLCASSLPRQQLYGYTFGSGTRLTVV.

This clonotype showed up just a few times. The chain combines TRBV14 with TRBJ2-7; D remains ambiguous. The V gene's germline CDR1 is SGHDN and CDR2 FVKESK. This CDR3 comprises 16 residues. V was clipped by 1 base and J by 2 bases, with 15 bases between them. CDR3 DNA sequence: TGTGCCAGCAGCCAAGGTTGGGCGGATCCTACCTACGAGCAGTACTTC. Amino acids: CASSQGWADPTYEQYF.

The chain joins TRBV7-9 to TRBJ2-7; D not certain. This CDR3 has 14 amino acids. V lost 9 bases to trimming and J lost 0 bases, with 15 bases between them. Per germline, CDR1 SEHNR and CDR2 FQNEAQ (reference sequence). The CDR3 region is CASSGSIGSYEQYF. CDR3 sequence (DNA): TGTGCCAGTAGTGGCTCCATCGGCTCCTACGAGCAGTACTTC.

V gene TRBV4-1 combines with J gene TRBJ1-1; D unresolved. V was clipped by 5 bases and J by 4 bases, with 11 bases between them. The CDR3 length is 13 residues. From germline, CDR1 is MGHRA and CDR2 YSYEKL. CDR3 loop: CASSDGRPTEAFF. DNA of the CDR3: TGCGCCAGCAGCGACGGCCGCCCCACTGAAGCTTTCTTT.

Worth noting for this clonotype: A much larger clone differs by one base, so this may be a read error. The chain combines TRBV5-1 with TRBJ1-1; D gene uncertain. Germline V gene sequence: CDR1 SGHRS, CDR2 YFSETQ. CDR3 length: 11 amino acids. Trimming pared 8 bases from V and 3 bases from J, leaving 8 bases between. Here the CDR3 DNA reads TGCGCCAGGTTAGGCGACACTGAAGCTTTCTTT. The encoded protein is CARLGDTEAFF. Based on the CDR3 plus reference TRBV5-1 and TRBJ1-1, the full variable domain is KAGVTQTPRYLIKTRGQQVTLSCSPISGHRSVSWYQQTPGQGLQFLFEYFSETQRNKGNFPGRFSGRQFSNSRSEMNVSTLELGDSALYLCARLGDTEAFFGQGTRLTVV.

The chain couples TRBV10-3 to TRBJ2-7; 8 nucleotides agree with TRBD2. V trimming: 10 bases; J trimming: 3 bases; junction bases outside the gene matches: 11. Germline V lookup: CDR1 ENHRY, CDR2 SYGVKD. CDR3 length: 14 residues. The CDR3 here is CASKSSGGRYEQYF. Here the CDR3 DNA reads TGTGCCAGCAAGTCGAGCGGGGGTCGCTACGAGCAGTACTTC.

The chain carries TRBV4-1 and TRBJ2-7, with D possibly TRBD1 on 6 matching bases. Germline V lookup: CDR1 MGHRA, CDR2 YSYEKL. This CDR3 has 14 amino acids. V was clipped by 2 bases and J by 3 bases, with 11 bases between them. Written as DNA, the CDR3 is TGCGCCAGCAGCCAAACGACAGGTTTCTACGAGCAGTACTTC. This translates into CASSQTTGFYEQYF.

The chain uses TRBV12-3 or TRBV12-4 and TRBJ1-3, with D maybe TRBD1 (5 bases). This CDR3 region has 14 residues. Trimming took off 6 bases at V and 0 bases at J, with 9 bases between the two ends. The CDR3 is CASSQTASGNTIYF. The CDR3, as DNA: TGTGCCAGCAGCCAGACAGCCTCTGGAAACACCATATATTTT.

This clonotype was recorded a few times. One junction end disagrees with the germline gene, perhaps due to a read error. CDR3 DNA sequence: TGCGCCAGCAGCCAAGCCGGACAGAACTATGGCTACACCTTC. It encodes CASSQAGQNYGYTF. V and J are TRBV7-9 and TRBJ1-2, with D possibly matching TRBD1 (6 bases). The CDR3 consists of 14 residues. Germline values: CDR1 SEHNR, CDR2 FQNEAQ (reference sequence).

This clonotype was detected ten times or more. The chain uses TRBV20-1 and TRBJ2-7; 10 bases fit TRBD2. This CDR3 has 13 amino acids. The V and J ends lost 5 bases and 5 bases, in that order; junction bases with no gene match: 6. Germline CDR1 reads DFQATT; CDR2 reads SNEGSKA (reference sequence). Written as DNA, the CDR3 is TGCAGTGCTGCTAGCGGGAGTACCAACGAGCAGTACTTC. Protein: CSAASGSTNEQYF.

V and J are TRBV7-2 and TRBJ2-5; D is unresolved. Germline V gene lookup returns CDR1 SGHTA and CDR2 FQGNSA. The CDR3 covers 16 residues. With 5 bases removed from V and 3 bases from J, the gap between germline ends came to 19 bases. The DNA for the CDR3 is TGTGCCAGCAGCGTTGAAGATCGAGGCGTTGAAGAGACCCAGTACTTC. Translating gives CASSVEDRGVEETQYF.

The V gene is TRBV5-1, the J gene TRBJ1-2, with unresolved D. The germline V gene has CDR1 SGHRS and CDR2 YFSETQ. The ends were cut back, 4 bases at V and 4 bases at J, with 17 bases in the middle. The CDR3 has 15 residues. As DNA, the CDR3 is TGCGCCAGCAGCGTGGACGGCCAGGCGGGCTATGGCTACACCTTC. Amino acids: CASSVDGQAGYGYTF.

The V gene is TRBV7-2, the J gene TRBJ2-5, with TRBD2 matching 10 bases. CDR1 is SGHTA and CDR2 is FQGNSA in the germline V gene. The CDR3 has 17 residues. Germline trimming cut 0 bases from V and 2 bases from J; bases unmatched to any gene: 6. CDR3 bases: TGTGCCAGCAGCTTAGCTTCTAGCGGGGGCCCTCAAGAGACCCAGTACTTC. It codes for CASSLASSGGPQETQYF. The full variable domain, completed using reference TRBV7-2 and TRBJ2-5, is GAGVSQSPSNKVTEKGKDVELRCDPISGHTALYWYRQSLGQGLEFLIYFQGNSAPDKSGLPSDRFSAERTGGSVSTLTIQRTQQEDSAVYLCASSLASSGGPQETQYFGPGTRLLVL.

The J gene is TRBJ1-5, the V gene TRBV2, with D hard to call. Germline assignment: CDR1 SNHLY and CDR2 FYNNEI. The V end was cut by 6 bases, the J end by 8 bases, with 17 bases between. The CDR3 runs 14 residues. This CDR3 reads CASRPTRPGEPQHF. The DNA for the CDR3 is TGTGCCAGCAGGCCCACTCGACCGGGAGAGCCCCAGCATTTT.

This clonotype was found once. One end of the junction fails to match germline, which may point to a read error. The rearrangement uses TRBV5-5 and TRBJ1-1, with a possible D match to TRBD1 (6 bases). Germline V gene data show CDR1 as SGHKS and CDR2 as YYEKEE (reference sequence). There are 14 residues in the CDR3. CDR3 sequence: CASSLEGERGEAFF. The CDR3 bases are TGCGCCAGCAGCTTGGAGGGGGAGAGGGGCGAAGCTTTCTTT.

The chain couples TRBV6-6 to TRBJ1-6; tentatively, D is TRBD1 (6 bases). V was cut by 6 bases and J by 7 bases, with 13 bases left in between. Germline CDR1 reads MNHNY; CDR2 reads SVGAGI (reference sequence). This CDR3 is 14 amino acids long. The CDR3 DNA sequence: TGTGCCAGCAGCCCCCCGGGGGCAAATTCACCCCTCCACTTT. Translating it yields CASSPPGANSPLHF.

The sample holds many counts of this clonotype. V and J are TRBV10-3 and TRBJ1-1; maybe TRBD1 (6 bases). V shed 9 bases and J shed 8 bases, with 16 bases lying between them. The CDR3 length is 12 residues. The germline gives CDR1 ENHRY, CDR2 SYGVKD. The CDR3: CAIRTVGTEAFF. CDR3 nucleotides: TGTGCCATAAGGACAGTCGGTACCGAAGCTTTCTTT.

A word on this clonotype: A read error may explain this, as a much larger clone is one base away. The chain combines TRBV25-1 with TRBJ2-5; D is undetermined. From germline, CDR1 is MGHDK and CDR2 SYGVNS. There are 14 residues in the CDR3. With 5 bases removed from V and 5 bases from J, the gap between germline ends came to 15 bases. The CDR3, as DNA: TGTGCCAGCAGTCCGCCTCCCCAATGGGAGACCCAGTACTTC. Translated: CASSPPPQWETQYF.

CDR3 amino acids: CASSLWSGYEQYF. In DNA, the CDR3 is TGTGCCAGCAGCTTATGGTCCGGGTACGAGCAGTACTTC. The chain joins TRBV7-9 to TRBJ2-7; D gene uncertain. The CDR3 extends over 13 amino acids. With 2 bases removed from V and 4 bases from J, the gap between germline ends came to 9 bases. Looked up from germline, CDR1 is SEHNR and CDR2 is FQNEAQ (reference sequence).

The V and J genes are TRBV18 and TRBJ1-5, with D hard to call. Germline V gene data show CDR1 as KGHSH and CDR2 as LQKENI. The CDR3 runs 13 residues. Trimming pared 4 bases from V and 3 bases from J, leaving 7 bases between. In DNA form, the CDR3 reads TGTGCCAGCTCACAGGGCCACAATCAGCCCCAGCATTTT. It translates to CASSQGHNQPQHF.

In this sample, this clonotype turned up many times. The rearrangement links TRBV29-1 to TRBJ2-7; maybe TRBD2 (6 bases). Trimming removed 2 bases at V and 5 bases at J, with 10 bases between. The CDR3 runs to 12 residues. CDR1 is SQVTM, CDR2 ANQGSEA, per germline. The CDR3 bases are TGCAGCGTTGAACCGGGAGAAAACGAGCAGTACTTC. Translating it yields CSVEPGENEQYF.

The count of this clonotype is one. The genes are TRBV7-9 and TRBJ2-7; tentative D call: TRBD2 (6 bases). Trimming cost V 0 bases and J 3 bases, with 15 bases left between them. The CDR3 is made up of 16 amino acids. The germline CDR1 and CDR2 sequences are SEHNR and FQNEAQ (reference sequence). The DNA of the CDR3 is TGTGCCAGCAGCTTAGCGCCTGGAGGAGGGAACTACGAGCAGTACTTC. Encoded protein: CASSLAPGGGNYEQYF.